This TCR beta chain was recorded in a study of OX40 agonist ivuxolimab in advanced cancers. Some background on the complete study: The costimulatory receptor OX40 (CD134) was targeted by ivuxolimab, a fully human IgG2 agonistic monoclonal antibody. The paper describes the monotherapy dose-escalation part (N ≈ 51 patients) of the phase I trial of ivuxolimab. Prior anti-PD-1, anti-PD-L1 or anti-CTLA-4 therapy was permitted, and approximately 39% of dose-escalation patients had received checkpoint inhibitors. Among the approximately 54 dose-escalation patients, about 20 had hepatocellular carcinoma, some 15 melanoma, 9 renal cell carcinoma and 9 head and neck cancer. Three dose-escalation patients achieved partial responses, one with hepatocellular carcinoma and two with cutaneous melanoma. Intravenous ivuxolimab was administered to patients every 2 weeks at six dose levels: 0.01, 0.1, 0.3, 1.5, 3 and 10 mg/kg. A male proportion of around 81% and a mean age of approximately 62 years, ranging from about 20 to 79, were recorded for the dose-escalation cohort. The point of sequencing TCRbeta in the periphery was to test whether ivuxolimab changed TCR sequence diversity and drove clonal T-cell expansion. Overall study results and their limits: In the 0.1-3.0 mg/kg groups, partial responders were among the patients with the lowest normalized peripheral clonal expansion, particularly in CD8+ T cells. Antigen specificity was not determined for the clonally expanded peripheral T cells. Clonal expansion of both CD4+ and CD8+ blood T cells was observed from baseline to week 6 at doses 0.1 to 3.0 mg/kg. Low levels of normalized T-cell clonal expansion were also seen in some patients who did not respond. After ivuxolimab, CD8+ T cells had more expanded clones than CD4+ T cells on average.

V has 6 bases trimmed and J has 4 bases trimmed; junction bases matching no gene number 9. According to the germline V gene (reference sequence), CDR1 reads LNHDA and CDR2 reads SQIVND. There are 15 amino acids in the CDR3, from cysteine to phenylalanine inclusive. The read is trimmed to its CDR3 DNA, 45 bases read in frame from base 1. The trial excluded patients who had a history of autoimmune disease or who were on systemic immunosuppression. Peripheral blood for TCR sequencing was collected from all dose cohorts at baseline, on cycle 4 day 1, and on cycle 7 day 1. Samples were obtained from an open-label, multicenter, first-in-human phase I dose-escalation trial of ivuxolimab. Adults with locally advanced or metastatic melanoma, renal cell, hepatocellular, or head and neck squamous cell carcinoma were enrolled in the trial. Before TCR sequencing, CD4+ T cells and CD8+ T cells from peripheral blood were sorted into separate populations.

Genomic DNA was extracted from sorted cells for sequencing of the TCRbeta CDR3 region. TCRbeta CDR3 regions were sequenced using the immunoSEQ Assay. TCRdb retrieved this table from immuneACCESS and kept in-frame rearrangements only. Not all clones are present; in checked studies, unresolved V genes account for under half, and no reason is known for the remainder. This sample has 90,000 to 100,000 clones in its table, and about 91% of those were observed once. Clones ranked in the top ten supply 2% to 3% of the sample. Of note for this clone: Its antigen specificity is not known. No base quality information exists; no much larger clone differs at one position.

Here the sequenced sample was CD4+ or CD8+ T cells sorted from blood, taken in a trial of the OX40 agonist ivuxolimab. The V and J genes are TRBV19 and TRBJ1-5, with 7 bases in between that match TRBD1. The sequence was obtained from an adult with an advanced solid tumor such as melanoma, head and neck, liver or kidney cancer. The CDR3 protein sequence reads: CASSLNRQGNQPQHF. The nucleotides read TGTGCCAGTAGCCTCAATAGACAGGGTAATCAGCCCCAGCATTTT.